One and the same sample provided the 9 T cell receptor beta chains below, sequenced in a study of vaccination and CD4 T cells after COVID-19. The Oncomine TCR Beta short-read assay was what sequenced the DNA obtained from cultured CD4+ T cells. Using its own MiXCR run on the PCR reads, TCRdb lists one record per CDR3 protein. The repertoire holds 15,000 or so distinct CDR3 sequences, with 56% as singletons. Treatment noted: approximately 9-day PBMC culture with coronavirus spike peptide pools or control peptides (ViraFEST assay). Their antigens remain unidentified. The sequenced sample was CD4+ T cells from blood, cultured in vitro. These receptor sequences come from a human donor who had recovered from COVID-19.

The V gene is TRBV4-1, the J gene TRBJ2-7, with D tentatively TRBD1 (6 bases). The germline V and J ends were trimmed by 0 bases and 2 bases, with 14 bases remaining between them. Germline CDR1 is MGHRA and CDR2 is YSYEKL. The CDR3 is 16 residues long. The CDR3 loop reads CASSQDFTGFAYEQYF. The CDR3, as DNA: TGCGCCAGCAGCCAAGACTTCACAGGGTTTGCCTACGAGCAGTACTTC.

The chain carries TRBV12-3 or TRBV12-4 and TRBJ1-6, with no clear D. This CDR3 comprises 12 residues. V lost 6 bases and J 9 bases, leaving 9 bases between the germline ends. CDR3 bases: TGTGCCAGCAGCGCTATCTCTTCACCCCTCCACTTT. Its translation: CASSAISSPLHF.

The V gene is TRBV6-5, the J gene TRBJ2-1; 7 nucleotides agree with TRBD2. This CDR3 is built from 17 residues. V was clipped by 2 bases and J by 1 base; unmatched bases: 8. CDR1 is MNHEY, CDR2 SVGAGI, per germline. The DNA for the CDR3 is TGTGCCAGCAGTTACATCCGCGGGAGCGGGTCCTACAATGAGCAGTTCTTC. This sequence encodes CASSYIRGSGSYNEQFF.

The CDR3 DNA is TGTGCCAGCAGTGAAGACTCCGGGACACGAGAGACCCAGTACTTC. As protein: CASSEDSGTRETQYF. This sequence joins TRBV6-1 and TRBJ2-5, with D perhaps matching TRBD1 (6 bases). V lost 1 base, J lost 4 bases, and 13 bases lay in between. The germline V gene encodes CDR1 MNHNS and CDR2 SASEGT. This CDR3 has 15 amino acids.

J is TRBJ2-7 and V is TRBV12-2; TRBD2, the D gene given by the table, was not confirmed from the DNA. TRBV12-2 is deemed a pseudogene. The CDR3 consists of 15 residues. CDR3 in DNA: TGTGCAAGTCGCCTGGTTCGGACGAGGGACTGCGAGCAGTACTTC. Its protein product is CASRLVRTRDCEQYF.

This clonotype has just a few counts. The chain combines TRBV10-3 with TRBJ1-2; a weak D match, TRBD1 (5 bases). The V gene's germline CDR1 is ENHRY and CDR2 SYGVKD. V gave up 2 bases and J gave up 4 bases, with 14 bases separating them. The CDR3 covers 15 residues. CDR3: CAISEPGQLIYGYTF. The CDR3 DNA sequence: TGTGCCATCAGTGAGCCAGGGCAATTGATCTATGGCTACACCTTC.

The genes are TRBV2 and TRBJ1-3, with a tentative D call TRBD1 (5 bases). The CDR3 spans 15 residues. Germline V lookup: CDR1 SNHLY, CDR2 FYNNEI. V lost 8 bases and J lost 0, with 14 bases in between. The CDR3 region has the DNA TGTGCCAGCTGGCGCGGGGGGAGCTCTGGAAACACCATATATTTT. The encoded protein is CASWRGGSSGNTIYF.

The chain combines TRBV7-8 with TRBJ2-7; D not certain. V lost 0 bases, J lost 3 bases, and 6 bases lay in between. The CDR3 extends over 13 amino acids. The germline gives CDR1 SGHVS, CDR2 FQNEAQ. CDR3 nucleotide sequence: TGTGCCAGCAGCTTAGCCAACGGCTACGAGCAGTACTTC. It yields the protein CASSLANGYEQYF.

The chain is built from TRBV7-6 and TRBJ2-5; D gene uncertain. The ends were cut back, 0 bases at V and 3 bases at J, with 5 bases in the middle. The CDR3 covers 13 residues. The germline V gene has CDR1 SGHVS and CDR2 FNYEAQ. The CDR3 here is CASSLALKETQYF. The CDR3 region has the DNA TGTGCCAGCAGCTTAGCGCTAAAAGAGACCCAGTACTTC.